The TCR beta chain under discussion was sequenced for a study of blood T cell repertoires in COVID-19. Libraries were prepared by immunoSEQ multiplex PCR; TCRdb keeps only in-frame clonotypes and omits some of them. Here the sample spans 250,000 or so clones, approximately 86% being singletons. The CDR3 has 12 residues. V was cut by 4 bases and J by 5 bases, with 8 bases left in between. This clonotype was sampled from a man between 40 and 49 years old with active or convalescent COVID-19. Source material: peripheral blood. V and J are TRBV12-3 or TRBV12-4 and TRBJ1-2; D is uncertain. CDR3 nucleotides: TGTGCCAGCAGTTCAGGCCCATATGGCTACACCTTC. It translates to CASSSGPYGYTF.